This is a list of T cell receptor beta chains from one sample in a study of blood T cell repertoires in COVID-19. Assay: immunoSEQ multiplex PCR; the TCRdb copy retains only in-frame clones and omits some. The sample yields a few hundred thousand clones, roughly 84% seen once. The sequencing input was PBMCs or T cells enriched from blood (not recorded which). These receptor sequences come from a woman aged 40-49 years who had recovered from COVID-19. Both conserved end residues are part of each CDR3. The D gene is left open where the match is weak. A clone size is listed for some rows: how often the clone was seen (once, few, many), or a class if it is expanded.

J: TRBJ2-7; V: TRBV7-9; D: -; size: -; length: 13; DNA: TGTGCCAGCCGCCGGGTTTCATCCTACGAGCAGTACTTC; CDR3: CASRRVSSYEQYF
J: TRBJ2-1; V: TRBV11-3; D: -; size: -; length: 14; DNA: TGTGCCAGCAGCTTAGTTAGCGCCTACAATGAGCAGTTCTTC; CDR3: CASSLVSAYNEQFF
J: TRBJ2-3; V: TRBV12-3/TRBV12-4; D: -; size: -; length: 13; DNA: TGTGCCAGCAGCCCCGGGACAACTGATACGCAGTATTTT; CDR3: CASSPGTTDTQYF
J: TRBJ1-5; V: TRBV24-1; D: -; size: -; length: 14; DNA: TGTGCCACCAGTGACCCACGGAGGGCTCAGCCCCAGCATTTT; CDR3: CATSDPRRAQPQHF
J: TRBJ1-1; V: TRBV2; D: TRBD1; size: -; length: 16; DNA: TGTGCCAGCAGTGAAGAATGGGGACAGTGGAACACTGAAGCTTTCTTT; CDR3: CASSEEWGQWNTEAFF
J: TRBJ1-2; V: TRBV5-4; D: TRBD1; size: -; length: 16; DNA: TGTGCCAGCAGCTTGGGACAGGGTGTTAGTTTGCATGGCTACACCTTC; CDR3: CASSLGQGVSLHGYTF
J: TRBJ2-7; V: TRBV19; D: -; size: once; length: 14; DNA: TGTGCCAGTAGTCTCAGACAGAAGGGGTACGAGCAGTACTTC; CDR3: CASSLRQKGYEQYF
J: TRBJ2-1; V: TRBV11-2; D: TRBD2; size: -; length: 15; DNA: TGTGCCAGCAGTTTCACGGGAGGGCCTCGGAATGAGCAGTTCTTC; CDR3: CASSFTGGPRNEQFF
J: TRBJ2-1; V: TRBV7-9; D: TRBD2; size: few; length: 15; DNA: TGTGCCAGCAGCTTAGAAGGACTAGCGGGACAGGGGCAGTTCTTC; CDR3: CASSLEGLAGQGQFF
J: TRBJ1-4; V: TRBV15; D: -; size: -; length: 14; DNA: TGTGCCACCAGCAGAGACGGAGGTCCTTTGAAACTGTTTTTT; CDR3: CATSRDGGPLKLFF
J: TRBJ2-2; V: TRBV9; D: -; size: -; length: 15; DNA: TGTGCCAGCAGCGTAGCCGGGGCGAACACCGGGGAGCTGTTTTTT; CDR3: CASSVAGANTGELFF
J: TRBJ2-2; V: TRBV14; D: -; size: -; length: 14; DNA: TGTGCCAGCAGCCGTCAGGGGTTCGTCGGGGAGCTGTTTTTT; CDR3: CASSRQGFVGELFF
J: TRBJ1-1; V: TRBV29-1; D: -; size: -; length: 14; DNA: TGCAGCCCGCCAGGGGATCGGAAAGACACTGAAGCTTTCTTT; CDR3: CSPPGDRKDTEAFF